The clone carrying this T cell receptor beta chain showed up just a few times. This entry comes from a study of T-cell reconstitution after alpha-beta-depleted transplantation in children. Germline values: CDR1 DFQATT, CDR2 SNEGSKA (reference sequence). The CDR3 consists of 17 residues. The trim removed 0 bases at V and 3 bases at J, leaving 12 bases unmatched. Preparation of the TCRbeta library involved a method that used unique molecular identifiers. Using its own MiXCR run on the PCR reads, TCRdb lists one record per CDR3 protein. The table has fewer than 400,000 distinct CDR3 sequences, about a fifth seen once.

Sequences were derived from PBMCs from the stem cell graft donor, sampled from the stem cell graft. The receptor was derived from a human donor who donated a stem cell graft to a child with acute myeloid leukemia. V and J are TRBV20-1 and TRBJ2-7; 9 bases are shared with TRBD2. The CDR3 loop is CSARDGGSGSYYYEQYF. The CDR3 coding sequence is TGCAGTGCTAGAGATGGGGGTAGCGGGAGCTACTACTACGAGCAGTACTTC.